This T cell receptor beta chain was captured in a study of blood T cells in healthy people across ages. Whole-study findings and limits: When set beside aged donors, long-lived donors presented more naive CD4+ cells and higher diversity.

Donors were healthy Caucasian individuals from Russia aged roughly 6 to 90. A second PCR of roughly 6 to 12 cycles used a sample-barcoded 5' primer and a J-beta primer mix. All samples gave at least 2.5 million CDR3-containing paired-end reads. Each CDR3 protein gets one entry after TCRdb re-called the 5' RACE reads with MiXCR. The sample has approximately 1.5 million distinct CDR3 sequences; around 40% are singletons. With regard to this clonotype: Its antigen is currently unknown. An end of the junction differs from the germline gene, which may be a read error.

Germline values: CDR1 LGHDT, CDR2 YNNKEL (reference sequence). CDR3 length: 15 amino acids. This chain uses TRBV3-1 with TRBJ2-5; D might be TRBD1 or TRBD2, each matching 5 bases. The source material was blood. The source of this sequence is a woman in her late teens or twenties in good health. The CDR3 DNA follows: TGTGCCAGCAACCAAGATCAGAGGGGCTGGAAGACCCAGTACTTC. Its protein product is CASNQDQRGWKTQYF.